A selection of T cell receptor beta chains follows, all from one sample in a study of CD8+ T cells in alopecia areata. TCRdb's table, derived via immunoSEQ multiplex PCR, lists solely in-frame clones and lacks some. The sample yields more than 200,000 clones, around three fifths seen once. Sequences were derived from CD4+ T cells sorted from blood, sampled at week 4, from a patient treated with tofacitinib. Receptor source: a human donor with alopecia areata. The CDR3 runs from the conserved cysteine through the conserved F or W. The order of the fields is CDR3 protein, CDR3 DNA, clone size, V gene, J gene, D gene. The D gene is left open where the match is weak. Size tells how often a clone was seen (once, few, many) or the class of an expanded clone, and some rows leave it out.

CDR3aa: CASSLGQLDADTQYF
CDR3nt: TGTGCCAGCAGCTTAGGGCAACTAGACGCAGATACGCAGTATTTT
abundance: NA
v_gene: TRBV7-2
j_gene: TRBJ2-3
d_gene: NA

CDR3aa: CASSPEGGKLFF
CDR3nt: TGTGCCAGCTCCCCCGAGGGCGGTAAACTGTTTTTT
abundance: few
v_gene: TRBV7-9
j_gene: TRBJ1-4
d_gene: NA

CDR3aa: CASVGTGRNEQYF
CDR3nt: TGTGCCAGCGTCGGGACAGGGAGAAACGAGCAGTACTTC
abundance: NA
v_gene: TRBV25-1
j_gene: TRBJ2-7
d_gene: TRBD1

CDR3aa: CASSPGQQQETQYF
CDR3nt: TGTGCCAGCTCACCAGGACAGCAACAAGAGACCCAGTACTTC
abundance: once
v_gene: TRBV18
j_gene: TRBJ2-5
d_gene: NA

CDR3aa: CAWRPQLAEQFF
CDR3nt: TGTGCCTGGCGCCCCCAACTAGCGGAGCAGTTCTTC
abundance: once
v_gene: TRBV30
j_gene: TRBJ2-1
d_gene: TRBD2

CDR3aa: CATRPSSYNSPLHF
CDR3nt: TGTGCCACCAGGCCGAGCTCCTATAATTCACCCCTCCACTTT
abundance: NA
v_gene: TRBV15
j_gene: TRBJ1-6
d_gene: NA

CDR3aa: CASSQDYAGIYEQYF
CDR3nt: TGCGCCAGCAGCCAAGATTACGCGGGGATCTACGAGCAGTACTTC
abundance: NA
v_gene: TRBV4-3
j_gene: TRBJ2-7
d_gene: NA

CDR3aa: CASSFWTSNSPLHF
CDR3nt: TGTGCCAGCAGCTTCTGGACGTCTAATTCACCCCTCCACTTT
abundance: NA
v_gene: TRBV7-2
j_gene: TRBJ1-6
d_gene: NA

CDR3aa: CASSWTSGAYEQYF
CDR3nt: TGTGCCAGCAGCTGGACTAGCGGGGCGTACGAGCAGTACTTC
abundance: NA
v_gene: TRBV7-2
j_gene: TRBJ2-7
d_gene: TRBD2

CDR3aa: CASSSSGGSYNEQFF
CDR3nt: TGTGCCAGCAGCTCTAGCGGGGGGTCCTACAATGAGCAGTTCTTC
abundance: NA
v_gene: TRBV9
j_gene: TRBJ2-1
d_gene: TRBD2

CDR3aa: CSVEDYPRAFF
CDR3nt: TGCAGCGTTGAAGATTACCCCCGGGCTTTCTTT
abundance: NA
v_gene: TRBV29-1
j_gene: TRBJ1-1
d_gene: NA

CDR3aa: CASSLAETGGSYNEQFF
CDR3nt: TGTGCCAGCAGCTTAGCGGAGACAGGGGGCTCCTACAATGAGCAGTTCTTC
abundance: NA
v_gene: TRBV7-2
j_gene: TRBJ2-1
d_gene: TRBD1

CDR3aa: CASSLERGETQYF
CDR3nt: TGTGCTAGCAGCTTAGAGCGGGGAGAGACCCAGTACTTC
abundance: once
v_gene: TRBV7-9
j_gene: TRBJ2-5
d_gene: TRBD2

CDR3aa: CSVDAVSTDTQYF
CDR3nt: TGCAGCGTTGATGCTGTCAGCACAGATACGCAGTATTTT
abundance: few
v_gene: TRBV29-1
j_gene: TRBJ2-3
d_gene: NA

CDR3aa: CATSGRINYGYTF
CDR3nt: TGTGCCACCTCGGGCAGGATTAACTATGGCTACACCTTC
abundance: NA
v_gene: TRBV6-6
j_gene: TRBJ1-2
d_gene: NA

CDR3aa: CASSPVRTGSLEAFF
CDR3nt: TGTGCCAGCTCACCAGTCCGGACAGGGTCTCTTGAAGCTTTCTTT
abundance: NA
v_gene: TRBV18
j_gene: TRBJ1-1
d_gene: TRBD1

CDR3aa: CASAEQTRNTIYF
CDR3nt: TGTGCCAGCGCGGAACAGACTAGAAACACCATATATTTT
abundance: NA
v_gene: TRBV6-6
j_gene: TRBJ1-3
d_gene: NA

CDR3aa: CASIPSWGENEQFF
CDR3nt: TGTGCCAGCATCCCCTCATGGGGGGAAAATGAGCAGTTCTTC
abundance: few
v_gene: TRBV6-5
j_gene: TRBJ2-1
d_gene: NA

CDR3aa: CASSHGRKTYTEAFF
CDR3nt: TGCGCCAGCAGCCATGGACGGAAAACCTACACTGAAGCTTTCTTT
abundance: NA
v_gene: TRBV5-1
j_gene: TRBJ1-1
d_gene: NA

CDR3aa: CSVFGTDNEQFF
CDR3nt: TGCAGCGTCTTCGGGACAGACAATGAGCAGTTCTTC
abundance: NA
v_gene: TRBV29-1
j_gene: TRBJ2-1
d_gene: TRBD1

CDR3aa: CSGIGTSNTEAFF
CDR3nt: TGCAGCGGGATCGGGACGTCTAACACTGAAGCTTTCTTT
abundance: once
v_gene: TRBV29-1
j_gene: TRBJ1-1
d_gene: NA

CDR3aa: CASSLGQGWDEQFF
CDR3nt: TGTGCCAGCAGCTTAGGACAGGGTTGGGATGAGCAGTTCTTC
abundance: NA
v_gene: TRBV7-9
j_gene: TRBJ2-1
d_gene: TRBD1

CDR3aa: CASSLDLASSYNSPLHF
CDR3nt: TGTGCCAGCAGCTTAGATCTCGCCAGCTCCTATAATTCACCCCTCCACTTT
abundance: NA
v_gene: TRBV11-3
j_gene: TRBJ1-6
d_gene: NA

CDR3aa: CSVGGTDQPQHF
CDR3nt: TGCAGCGTTGGGGGCACCGATCAGCCCCAGCATTTT
abundance: few
v_gene: TRBV29-1
j_gene: TRBJ1-5
d_gene: NA

CDR3aa: CASSRTSGGSYEQYF
CDR3nt: TGTGCCAGCAGCCGGACTAGCGGGGGCTCCTACGAGCAGTACTTC
abundance: NA
v_gene: TRBV13
j_gene: TRBJ2-7
d_gene: TRBD2

CDR3aa: CAWSKQGSTEAFF
CDR3nt: TGTGCCTGGAGCAAACAGGGGAGCACTGAAGCTTTCTTT
abundance: NA
v_gene: TRBV30
j_gene: TRBJ1-1
d_gene: TRBD1

CDR3aa: CASSQPDRENNEQFF
CDR3nt: TGTGCCAGCAGCCAGCCAGACAGGGAAAACAATGAGCAGTTCTTC
abundance: NA
v_gene: TRBV4-2
j_gene: TRBJ2-1
d_gene: TRBD1

CDR3aa: CSVERAPGTEAFF
CDR3nt: TGCAGCGTTGAAAGGGCCCCTGGCACTGAAGCTTTCTTT
abundance: once
v_gene: TRBV29-1
j_gene: TRBJ1-1
d_gene: NA

CDR3aa: CASRGGYYNEQFF
CDR3nt: TGTGCCAGCCGTGGGGGCTACTACAATGAGCAGTTCTTC
abundance: NA
v_gene: TRBV7-9
j_gene: TRBJ2-1
d_gene: NA

CDR3aa: CASRRDRNVGNLHF
CDR3nt: TGTGCCAGCAGGAGGGACCGAAACGTGGGGAATCTCCACTTT
abundance: many
v_gene: TRBV2
j_gene: TRBJ1-6
d_gene: NA

CDR3aa: CASSLVVPSYGYTF
CDR3nt: TGTGCCAGCAGCTTAGTCGTGCCAAGCTATGGCTACACCTTC
abundance: few
v_gene: TRBV7-9
j_gene: TRBJ1-2
d_gene: NA

CDR3aa: CAWSSGQGNSPLHF
CDR3nt: TGTGCCTGGAGTTCCGGACAGGGGAACTCACCCCTCCACTTT
abundance: NA
v_gene: TRBV30
j_gene: TRBJ1-6
d_gene: TRBD1

CDR3aa: CASSLEGRIYGYTF
CDR3nt: TGCGCCAGCAGCTTGGAGGGACGAATTTATGGCTACACCTTC
abundance: NA
v_gene: TRBV5-1
j_gene: TRBJ1-2
d_gene: NA

CDR3aa: CASSPVKNTEAFF
CDR3nt: TGTGCCAGCAGCCCCGTCAAGAACACTGAAGCTTTCTTT
abundance: few
v_gene: TRBV7-9
j_gene: TRBJ1-1
d_gene: NA

CDR3aa: CASSQDRGAGTYNSPLHF
CDR3nt: TGCGCCAGCAGCCAAGATAGAGGGGCTGGGACCTATAATTCACCCCTCCACTTT
abundance: NA
v_gene: TRBV4-3
j_gene: TRBJ1-6
d_gene: NA

CDR3aa: CASSRSGAQETQYF
CDR3nt: TGCGCCAGCAGCCGATCAGGGGCCCAAGAGACCCAGTACTTC
abundance: once
v_gene: TRBV4-1
j_gene: TRBJ2-5
d_gene: NA

CDR3aa: CSVIGGQAMKVQETQYF
CDR3nt: TGCAGCGTAATAGGGGGACAGGCCATGAAGGTCCAAGAGACCCAGTACTTC
abundance: once
v_gene: TRBV29-1
j_gene: TRBJ2-5
d_gene: TRBD1

CDR3aa: CASSPGGLNNEQFF
CDR3nt: TGTGCCAGCTCACCAGGGGGCCTAAACAATGAGCAGTTCTTC
abundance: once
v_gene: TRBV18
j_gene: TRBJ2-1
d_gene: NA

CDR3aa: CSVRQGANTEAFF
CDR3nt: TGCAGCGTTCGGCAGGGGGCGAACACTGAAGCTTTCTTT
abundance: NA
v_gene: TRBV29-1
j_gene: TRBJ1-1
d_gene: TRBD1

CDR3aa: CAWSVGASGANVLTF
CDR3nt: TGTGCCTGGAGTGTAGGGGCCTCTGGGGCCAACGTCCTGACTTTC
abundance: NA
v_gene: TRBV30
j_gene: TRBJ2-6
d_gene: NA

CDR3aa: CASNNRVSSYNEQFF
CDR3nt: TGTGCCAGCAACAACAGGGTCAGCTCCTACAATGAGCAGTTCTTC
abundance: NA
v_gene: TRBV6-6
j_gene: TRBJ2-1
d_gene: NA

CDR3aa: CASRQGVETQYF
CDR3nt: TGTGCCAGCCGACAGGGGGTCGAGACCCAGTACTTC
abundance: NA
v_gene: TRBV2
j_gene: TRBJ2-5
d_gene: TRBD1

CDR3aa: CASSPWGDRGDYNYGYTF
CDR3nt: TGTGCCAGCAGTCCCTGGGGGGACAGGGGGGATTATAACTATGGCTACACCTTC
abundance: NA
v_gene: TRBV25-1
j_gene: TRBJ1-2
d_gene: TRBD1

CDR3aa: CASSQDLEGRFTF
CDR3nt: TGCGCCAGCAGCCAAGATCTTGAGGGACGGTTCACCTTC
abundance: NA
v_gene: TRBV4-3
j_gene: TRBJ1-2
d_gene: NA

CDR3aa: CASSLYRDTEAFF
CDR3nt: TGTGCCAGCAGCTTGTACAGGGACACTGAAGCTTTCTTT
abundance: NA
v_gene: TRBV5-8
j_gene: TRBJ1-1
d_gene: NA

CDR3aa: CASSLSGDGYTF
CDR3nt: TGTGCCAGCAGCTTATCCGGGGATGGCTACACCTTC
abundance: NA
v_gene: TRBV11-2
j_gene: TRBJ1-2
d_gene: NA

CDR3aa: CASSSGENTEAFF
CDR3nt: TGTGCCAGCAGCTCGGGCGAGAACACTGAAGCTTTCTTT
abundance: NA
v_gene: TRBV11-2
j_gene: TRBJ1-1
d_gene: NA

CDR3aa: CASSLGPEQFF
CDR3nt: TGCGCCAGCAGCTTGGGCCCGGAGCAGTTCTTC
abundance: NA
v_gene: TRBV5-1
j_gene: TRBJ2-1
d_gene: NA

CDR3aa: CASSLELEQFF
CDR3nt: TGCGCCAGCAGCTTGGAGCTGGAGCAGTTCTTC
abundance: NA
v_gene: TRBV5-1
j_gene: TRBJ2-1
d_gene: NA

CDR3aa: CATSRVIGRSETQYF
CDR3nt: TGTGCCACCAGCAGAGTTATAGGGAGATCAGAGACCCAGTACTTC
abundance: NA
v_gene: TRBV15
j_gene: TRBJ2-5
d_gene: NA

CDR3aa: CASSDLLPSANYGYTF
CDR3nt: TGTGCCAGCAGTGACTTACTCCCCTCGGCGAACTATGGCTACACCTTC
abundance: NA
v_gene: TRBV27
j_gene: TRBJ1-2
d_gene: NA

CDR3aa: CASEALETQYF
CDR3nt: TGTGCCAGCGAGGCGTTGGAGACCCAGTACTTC
abundance: NA
v_gene: TRBV7-9
j_gene: TRBJ2-5
d_gene: NA

CDR3aa: CASSGGTAYNEQFF
CDR3nt: TGCGCCAGCAGCGGGGGGACAGCTTACAATGAGCAGTTCTTC
abundance: NA
v_gene: TRBV5-1
j_gene: TRBJ2-1
d_gene: NA

CDR3aa: CAWSVKDTTYEQYF
CDR3nt: TGTGCCTGGAGTGTCAAGGACACTACCTACGAGCAGTACTTC
abundance: NA
v_gene: TRBV30
j_gene: TRBJ2-7
d_gene: NA

CDR3aa: CASSPKTGGLAEQYF
CDR3nt: TGTGCCAGCAGCCCAAAGACAGGGGGCTTAGCCGAGCAGTACTTC
abundance: NA
v_gene: TRBV9
j_gene: TRBJ2-7
d_gene: TRBD1

CDR3aa: CASSHQPGPWEETQYF
CDR3nt: TGTGCCAGCAGCCACCAACCGGGCCCTTGGGAGGAGACCCAGTACTTC
abundance: NA
v_gene: TRBV4-2
j_gene: TRBJ2-5
d_gene: NA

CDR3aa: CAWSQTGGTGETQYF
CDR3nt: TGTGCCTGGAGCCAAACAGGGGGCACGGGAGAGACCCAGTACTTC
abundance: NA
v_gene: TRBV30
j_gene: TRBJ2-5
d_gene: TRBD1

CDR3aa: CASSLPANTEAFF
CDR3nt: TGTGCCAGCAGCTTACCCGCCAACACTGAAGCTTTCTTT
abundance: once
v_gene: TRBV7-9
j_gene: TRBJ1-1
d_gene: NA

CDR3aa: CASSFTGSSYNEQFF
CDR3nt: TGTGCCAGCAGTTTTACAGGTAGCTCCTACAATGAGCAGTTCTTC
abundance: NA
v_gene: TRBV28
j_gene: TRBJ2-1
d_gene: NA